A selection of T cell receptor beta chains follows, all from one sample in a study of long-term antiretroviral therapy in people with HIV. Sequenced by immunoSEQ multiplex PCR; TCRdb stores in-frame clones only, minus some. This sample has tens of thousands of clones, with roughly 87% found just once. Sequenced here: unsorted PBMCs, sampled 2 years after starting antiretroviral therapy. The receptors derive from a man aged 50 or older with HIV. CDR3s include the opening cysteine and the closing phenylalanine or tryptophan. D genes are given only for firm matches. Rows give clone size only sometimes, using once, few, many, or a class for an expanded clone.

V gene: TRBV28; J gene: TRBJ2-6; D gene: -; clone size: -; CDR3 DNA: TGTGCCAGCAGCACCGGACGAGCCTCTGGGGCCAACGTCCTGACTTTC; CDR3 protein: CASSTGRASGANVLTF
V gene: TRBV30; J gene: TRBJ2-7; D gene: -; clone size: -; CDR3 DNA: TGTGCCTGGAGTATGACCACCTACGAGCAGTACTTC; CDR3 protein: CAWSMTTYEQYF
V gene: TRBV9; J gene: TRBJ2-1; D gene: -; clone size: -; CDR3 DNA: TGTGCCAGCAGCGTAGGTTACAATGAGCAGTTCTTC; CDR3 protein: CASSVGYNEQFF
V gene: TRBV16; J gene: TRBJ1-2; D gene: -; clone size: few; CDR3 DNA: TGTGCCAGCAGCCGGGACTTTAAGTGGGATGGCTACACCTTC; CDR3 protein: CASSRDFKWDGYTF
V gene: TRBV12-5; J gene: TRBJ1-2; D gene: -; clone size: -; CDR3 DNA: TGTGCTAGTGCCCTTAACGGGGCCCCCTATGGCTACACCTTC; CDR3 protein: CASALNGAPYGYTF
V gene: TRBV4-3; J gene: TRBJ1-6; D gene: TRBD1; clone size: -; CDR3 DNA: TGCGCCAGCAGCCACCCCGGGACAGGGGGTGTTTATAATTCACCCCTCCACTTT; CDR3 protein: CASSHPGTGGVYNSPLHF
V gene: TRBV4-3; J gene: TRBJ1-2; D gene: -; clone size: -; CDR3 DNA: TGCGCCAGCAGCCAAGATTTCGCGTTGGCAGGCTATGGCTACACCTTC; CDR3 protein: CASSQDFALAGYGYTF
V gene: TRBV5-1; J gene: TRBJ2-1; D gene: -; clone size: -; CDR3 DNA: TGCGCCAGCAGCGCGGGGGCGGGATGGGATTACAATGAGCAGTTCTTC; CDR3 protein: CASSAGAGWDYNEQFF
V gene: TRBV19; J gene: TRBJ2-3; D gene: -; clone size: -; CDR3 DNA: TGTGCCAGTAGTATACAAGGGACTAGCACAGATACGCAGTATTTT; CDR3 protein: CASSIQGTSTDTQYF
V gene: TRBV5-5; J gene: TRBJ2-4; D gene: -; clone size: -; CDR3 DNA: TGTGCCAGCAGCTTGTTCCCGACGAACATTCAGTACTTC; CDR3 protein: CASSLFPTNIQYF
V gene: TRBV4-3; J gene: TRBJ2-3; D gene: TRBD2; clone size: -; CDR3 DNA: TGCGCCAGCAGCCAAGTCCCTAGCGGGCTCACAGATACGCAGTATTTT; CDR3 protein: CASSQVPSGLTDTQYF
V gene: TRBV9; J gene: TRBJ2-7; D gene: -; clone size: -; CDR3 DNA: TGTGCCAGCAGCGTGTCAGGGACCCTCGACGCCGAGCAGTACTTC; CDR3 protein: CASSVSGTLDAEQYF
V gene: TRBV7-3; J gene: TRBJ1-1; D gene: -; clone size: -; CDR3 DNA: TGTGCCAGCAGCTCCTTAGGTGGGACTGAAGCTTTCTTT; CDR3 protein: CASSSLGGTEAFF
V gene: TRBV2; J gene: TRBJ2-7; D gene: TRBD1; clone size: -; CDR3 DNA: TGTGCCAGCAAAAAGTCCGGGACAGGGGGCGCCGAGCAGTACTTC; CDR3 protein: CASKKSGTGGAEQYF
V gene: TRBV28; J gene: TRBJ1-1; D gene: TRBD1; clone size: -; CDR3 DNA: TGTGCCAGCAGCGTACAGGGGGCGCGCACTGAAGCTTTCTTT; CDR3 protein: CASSVQGARTEAFF
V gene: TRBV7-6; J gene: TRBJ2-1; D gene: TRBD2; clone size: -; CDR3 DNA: TGTGCCAGCGCGGGAGCTGGCGATGAGCAGTTCTTC; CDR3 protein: CASAGAGDEQFF